The clone carrying this T cell receptor beta chain showed up many times. The antigen remains undetermined. cDNA synthesis was performed by 5'RACE with 10-nucleotide random UMIs. Every sequencing run produced over 190 million TCR-beta sequences, and the sequences from any one run covered 15-18 subjects. TCRdb analysed the 5' RACE reads with MiXCR anew, one entry per CDR3 protein. Altogether approximately 18,000 distinct CDR3 sequences are present, 3.5% being singletons, with the ten largest covering roughly 21%. These data are taken from a study of neurological immune-mediated disorders. Findings of the study overall: Expanded clones shared no identical CDR3 amino acid sequences across subjects, which suggested private TCR-beta repertoires in all groups. Whereas HTLV-1-associated myelopathy showed the most TCR clonal expansion, multiple sclerosis showed the least, with levels below those of healthy controls.

Sequencing input: CD8+ T cells from blood. This sequence originates from a woman between 35 and 50 years old in good health.

CDR3 residues: CASSFPDTTWAGDTYEQYF. The CDR3 nucleotides read TGTGCCAGCAGTTTCCCTGATACGACCTGGGCAGGCGATACCTACGAGCAGTACTTC. The chain employs TRBV28 and TRBJ2-7; D uncertain. Germline V CDR1 and CDR2: MDHEN, SYDVKM. This CDR3 comprises 19 residues. Trimming took off 3 bases at V and 2 bases at J, with 26 bases between the two ends.